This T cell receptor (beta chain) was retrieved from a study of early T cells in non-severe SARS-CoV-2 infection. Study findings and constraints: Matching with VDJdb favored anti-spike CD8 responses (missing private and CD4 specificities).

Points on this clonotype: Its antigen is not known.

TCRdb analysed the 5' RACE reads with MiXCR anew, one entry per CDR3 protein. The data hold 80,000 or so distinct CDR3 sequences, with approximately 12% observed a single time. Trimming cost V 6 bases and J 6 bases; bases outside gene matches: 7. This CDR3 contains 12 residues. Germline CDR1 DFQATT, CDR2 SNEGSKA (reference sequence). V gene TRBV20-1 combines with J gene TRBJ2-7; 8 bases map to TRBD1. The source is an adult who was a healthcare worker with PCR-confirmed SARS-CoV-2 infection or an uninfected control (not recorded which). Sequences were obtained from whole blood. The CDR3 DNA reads TGCAGTGCAGGACAGGGTATCTCCGAGCAGTACTTC. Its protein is CSAGQGISEQYF.